This TCR beta chain comes out of a study of cytomegalovirus exposure and HLA in healthy donors. Study at large: In a previous analysis, around 110 million unique TCR beta sequences were found from approximately 180 million T cells. Study-wide points: Versus the roughly 640-donor mean, an Asian-associated ancestry cluster reportedly showed fewer N-insertions in a later analysis. Most of the TCR beta V segments (in an earlier analysis) were productive either about 90% or about 30% of the time. Researchers reported in a later analysis that a missense DCLRE1C variant was tied to TCR beta V- and J-gene trimming.

Primers included in the PCR were 60 Vbeta and 13 Jbeta primers. The method was immunoSEQ multiplex PCR; TCRdb's version includes in-frame clones alone and lacks a portion of them. The data hold about 200,000 clones, with 79% observed a single time. A note on this clone: What it binds is unknown.

The CDR3 is made up of 13 amino acids. Germline V gene data show CDR1 as SGHNT and CDR2 as YENEEA. Trimming took 3 bases from V and 4 from J, leaving 9 bases between them. The sequenced sample consisted of PBMCs. The chain employs TRBV11-3 and TRBJ2-5; tentatively, D is TRBD1 (6 bases). The source of this sequence is a male donor in good health and CMV-seropositive. CDR3 residues: CASSLGAGETQYF. The CDR3 DNA is TGTGCCAGCAGCTTGGGGGCGGGAGAGACCCAGTACTTC.